This TCR beta chain was sequenced in a study of T cell changes during pregnancy in multiple sclerosis. The sample holds one count of this clone. There are 14 residues in the CDR3. V dropped 7 bases and J dropped 3; count of bases not matched to a gene: 7. CDR1 is SQVTM and CDR2 is ANQGSEA in the germline V gene. Assay: immunoSEQ multiplex PCR; the TCRdb copy retains only in-frame clones and omits some. Here the sample spans about 40,000 clones, roughly nine tenths being singletons. The material sequenced was CD4+ T cells from peripheral blood mononuclear cells, taken after pregnancy. The origin of this receptor is a female donor with multiple sclerosis, enrolled in a pregnancy study. The rearrangement links TRBV29-1 to TRBJ2-7; 12 nucleotides align to TRBD2. The CDR3 DNA reads TGCAGCGCTGCAAGACTAGCGGGAGTCTACGAGCAGTACTTC. Its protein product is CSAARLAGVYEQYF.